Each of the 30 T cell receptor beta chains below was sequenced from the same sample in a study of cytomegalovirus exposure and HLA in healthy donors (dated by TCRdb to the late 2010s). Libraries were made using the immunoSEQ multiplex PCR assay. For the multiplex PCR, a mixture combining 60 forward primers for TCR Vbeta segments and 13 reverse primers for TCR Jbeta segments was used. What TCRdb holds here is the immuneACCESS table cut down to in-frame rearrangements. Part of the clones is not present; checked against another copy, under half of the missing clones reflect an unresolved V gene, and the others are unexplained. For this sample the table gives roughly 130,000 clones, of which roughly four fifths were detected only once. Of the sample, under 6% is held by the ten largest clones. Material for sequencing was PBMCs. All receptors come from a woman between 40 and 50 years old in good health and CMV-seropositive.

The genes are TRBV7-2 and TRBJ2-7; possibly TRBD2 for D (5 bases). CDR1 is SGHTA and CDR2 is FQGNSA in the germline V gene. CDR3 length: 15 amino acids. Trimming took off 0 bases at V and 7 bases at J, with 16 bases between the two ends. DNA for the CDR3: TGTGCCAGCAGCTTAGCCCCTAGTGGGAGCGAAGAGCAGTACTTC. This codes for CASSLAPSGSEEQYF.

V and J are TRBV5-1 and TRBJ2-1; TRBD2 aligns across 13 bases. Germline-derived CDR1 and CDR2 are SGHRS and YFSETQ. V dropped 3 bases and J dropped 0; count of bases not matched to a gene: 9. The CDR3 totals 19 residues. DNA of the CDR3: TGCGCCAGCAGCTACCCGACTAGCGGGGGGCCGAGCTCCTACAATGAGCAGTTCTTC. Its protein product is CASSYPTSGGPSSYNEQFF.

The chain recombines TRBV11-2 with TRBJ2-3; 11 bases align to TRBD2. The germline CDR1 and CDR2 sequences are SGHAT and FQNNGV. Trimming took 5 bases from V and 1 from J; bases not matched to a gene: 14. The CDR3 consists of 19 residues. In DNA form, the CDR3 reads TGTGCCAGCAGCCCAAGACCAGTCCTAGCGGGAGGTGGCACAGATACGCAGTATTTT. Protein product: CASSPRPVLAGGGTDTQYF.

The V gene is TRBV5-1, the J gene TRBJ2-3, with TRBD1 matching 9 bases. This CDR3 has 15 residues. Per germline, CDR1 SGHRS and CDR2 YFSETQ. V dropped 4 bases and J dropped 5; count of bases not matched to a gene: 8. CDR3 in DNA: TGCGCCAGCAGCCTCCCGACAGGGGGAGGAGATACGCAGTATTTT. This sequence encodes CASSLPTGGGDTQYF.

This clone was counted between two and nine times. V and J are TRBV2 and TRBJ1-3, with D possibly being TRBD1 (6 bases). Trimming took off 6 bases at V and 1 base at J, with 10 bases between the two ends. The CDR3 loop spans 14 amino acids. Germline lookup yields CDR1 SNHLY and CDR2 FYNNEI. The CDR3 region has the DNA TGTGCCAGCAGAACAGGGTCTTCTGGAAACACCATATATTTT. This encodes CASRTGSSGNTIYF.

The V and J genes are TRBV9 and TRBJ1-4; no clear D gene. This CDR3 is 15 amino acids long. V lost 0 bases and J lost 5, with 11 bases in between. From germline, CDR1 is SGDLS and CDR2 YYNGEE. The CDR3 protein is CASSVEGRRNEKLFF. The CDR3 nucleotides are TGTGCCAGCAGCGTAGAAGGGAGAAGAAATGAAAAACTGTTTTTT.

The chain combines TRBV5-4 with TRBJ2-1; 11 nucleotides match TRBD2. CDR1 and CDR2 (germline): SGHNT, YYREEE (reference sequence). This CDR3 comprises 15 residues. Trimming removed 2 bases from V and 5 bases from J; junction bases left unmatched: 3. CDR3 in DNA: TGTGCCAGCAGCTTCGGGACTAGCGGAAACAATGAGCAGTTCTTC. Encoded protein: CASSFGTSGNNEQFF. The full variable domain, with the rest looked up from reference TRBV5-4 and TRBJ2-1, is ETGVTQSPTHLIKTRGQQVTLRCSSQSGHNTVSWYQQALGQGPQFIFQYYREEENGRGNFPPRFSGLQFPNYSSELNVNALELDDSALYLCASSFGTSGNNEQFFGPGTRLTVL.

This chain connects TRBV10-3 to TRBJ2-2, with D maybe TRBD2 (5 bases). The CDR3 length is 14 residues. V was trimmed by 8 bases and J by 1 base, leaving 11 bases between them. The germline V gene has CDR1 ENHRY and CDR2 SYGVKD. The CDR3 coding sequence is TGTGCCATCGAACCGGGATGGAACACCGGGGAGCTGTTTTTT. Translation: CAIEPGWNTGELFF.

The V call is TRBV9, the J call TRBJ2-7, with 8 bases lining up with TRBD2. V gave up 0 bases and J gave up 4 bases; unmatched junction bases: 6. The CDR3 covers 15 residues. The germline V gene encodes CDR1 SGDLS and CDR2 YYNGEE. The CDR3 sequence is CASSVAPGGPYEQYF. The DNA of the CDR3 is TGTGCCAGCAGCGTAGCTCCGGGAGGGCCTTACGAGCAGTACTTC.

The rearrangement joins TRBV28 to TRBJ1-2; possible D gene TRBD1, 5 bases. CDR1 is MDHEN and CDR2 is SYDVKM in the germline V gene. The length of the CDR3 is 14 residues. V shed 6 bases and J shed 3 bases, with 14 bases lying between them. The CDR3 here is CASRAARAYYGYTF. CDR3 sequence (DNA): TGTGCCAGCAGGGCGGCCAGGGCTTACTATGGCTACACCTTC.

DNA for the CDR3: TGTGCCAGCAGCCCCTGGGTGACTAGCGGGAGTGGTTCGAATACGCAGTATTTT. Protein: CASSPWVTSGSGSNTQYF. This chain uses TRBV7-2 with TRBJ2-3; 12 bases agree with TRBD2. Germline CDR1 is SGHTA and CDR2 is FQGNSA. The CDR3 is 18 amino acids. V was clipped by 5 bases and J by 7 bases; unmatched bases: 16.

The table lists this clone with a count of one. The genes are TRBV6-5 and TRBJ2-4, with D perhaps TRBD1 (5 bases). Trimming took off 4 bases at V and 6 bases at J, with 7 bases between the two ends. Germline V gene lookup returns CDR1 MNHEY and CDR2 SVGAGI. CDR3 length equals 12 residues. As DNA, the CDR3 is TGTGCCAGCAGTTCAACAGGAAACATTCAGTACTTC. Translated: CASSSTGNIQYF.

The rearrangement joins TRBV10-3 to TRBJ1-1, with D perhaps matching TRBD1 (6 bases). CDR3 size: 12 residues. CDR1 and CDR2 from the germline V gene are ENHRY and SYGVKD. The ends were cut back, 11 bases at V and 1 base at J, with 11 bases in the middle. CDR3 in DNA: TGTGCCGTGCGACAGGAGAACACTGAAGCTTTCTTT. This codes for CAVRQENTEAFF.

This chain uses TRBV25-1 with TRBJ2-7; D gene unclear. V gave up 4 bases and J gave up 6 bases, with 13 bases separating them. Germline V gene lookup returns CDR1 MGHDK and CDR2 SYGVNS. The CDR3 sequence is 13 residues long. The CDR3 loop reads CASSGARGGEQYF. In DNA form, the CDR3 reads TGTGCCAGCAGTGGAGCCCGAGGCGGCGAGCAGTACTTC.

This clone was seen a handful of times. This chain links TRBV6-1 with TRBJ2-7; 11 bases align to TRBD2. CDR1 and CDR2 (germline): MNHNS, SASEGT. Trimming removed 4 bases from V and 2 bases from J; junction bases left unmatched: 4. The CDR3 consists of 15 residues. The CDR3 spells CASSGGLAETYEQYF. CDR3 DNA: TGTGCCAGCAGTGGGGGACTAGCGGAGACCTACGAGCAGTACTTC.

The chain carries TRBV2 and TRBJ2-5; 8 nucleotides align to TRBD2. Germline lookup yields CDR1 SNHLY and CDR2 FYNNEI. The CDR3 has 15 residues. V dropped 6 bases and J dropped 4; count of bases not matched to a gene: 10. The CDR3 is CASSQGSGSTETQYF. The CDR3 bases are TGTGCCAGCAGCCAAGGGAGCGGGAGTACAGAGACCCAGTACTTC. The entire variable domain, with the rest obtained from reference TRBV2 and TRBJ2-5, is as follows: EPEVTQTPSHQVTQMGQEVILRCVPISNHLYFYWYRQILGQKVEFLVSFYNNEISEKSEIFDDQFSVERPDGSNFTLKIRSTKLEDSAMYFCASSQGSGSTETQYFGPGTRLLVL.

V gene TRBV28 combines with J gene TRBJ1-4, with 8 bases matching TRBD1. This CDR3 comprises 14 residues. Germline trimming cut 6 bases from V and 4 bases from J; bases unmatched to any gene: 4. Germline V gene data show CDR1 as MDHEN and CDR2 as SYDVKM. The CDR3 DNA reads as TGTGCCAGCAGCCGACAGGGGCTTAATGAAAAACTGTTTTTT. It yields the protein CASSRQGLNEKLFF. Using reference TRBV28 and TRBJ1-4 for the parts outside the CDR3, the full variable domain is DVKVTQSSRYLVKRTGEKVFLECVQDMDHENMFWYRQDPGLGLRLIYFSYDVKMKEKGDIPEGYSVSREKKERFSLILESASTNQTSMYLCASSRQGLNEKLFFGSGTQLSVL.

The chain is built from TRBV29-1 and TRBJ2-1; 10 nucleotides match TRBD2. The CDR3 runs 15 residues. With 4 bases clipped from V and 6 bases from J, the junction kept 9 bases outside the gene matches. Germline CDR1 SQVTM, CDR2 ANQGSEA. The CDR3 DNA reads TGCAGCGTTGGCCTACTAGCGGGGACTTCCAATGAGCAGTTCTTC. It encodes CSVGLLAGTSNEQFF.

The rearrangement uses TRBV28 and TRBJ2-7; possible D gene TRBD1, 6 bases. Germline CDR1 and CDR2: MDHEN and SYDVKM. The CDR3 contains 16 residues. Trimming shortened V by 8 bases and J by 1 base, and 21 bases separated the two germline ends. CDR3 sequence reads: CASSRIPPQGSYEQYF. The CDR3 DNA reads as TGTGCCAGCTCGCGCATCCCGCCACAGGGTTCCTACGAGCAGTACTTC.

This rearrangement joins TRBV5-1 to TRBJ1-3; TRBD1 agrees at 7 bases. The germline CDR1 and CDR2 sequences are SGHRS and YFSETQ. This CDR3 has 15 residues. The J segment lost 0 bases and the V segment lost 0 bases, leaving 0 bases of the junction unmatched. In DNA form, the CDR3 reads TGCGCCAGCAGCTTGGGGGACAGCTCTGGAAACACCATATATTTT. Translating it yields CASSLGDSSGNTIYF.

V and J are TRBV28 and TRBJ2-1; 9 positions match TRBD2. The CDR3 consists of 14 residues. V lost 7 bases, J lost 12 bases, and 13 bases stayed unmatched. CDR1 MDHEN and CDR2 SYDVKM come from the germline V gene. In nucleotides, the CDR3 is TGTGCCAGCACGGGTGTCGGTCCGCGGGAGGGGCAGTTCTTC. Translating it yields CASTGVGPREGQFF.

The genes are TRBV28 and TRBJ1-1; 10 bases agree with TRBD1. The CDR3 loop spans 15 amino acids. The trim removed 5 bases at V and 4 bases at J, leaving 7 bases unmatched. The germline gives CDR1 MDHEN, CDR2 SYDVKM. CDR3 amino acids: CASSAGTGAGTEAFF. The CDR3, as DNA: TGTGCCAGCAGTGCCGGGACAGGGGCGGGCACTGAAGCTTTCTTT.

CDR3 amino acids: CASSPTVPYEQYF. The CDR3 nucleotides are TGTGCCAGCAGCCCCACAGTTCCCTACGAGCAGTACTTC. The V call is TRBV5-6, the J call TRBJ2-7; no definite D call. Trimming took 4 bases from V and 2 from J, leaving 10 bases between them. The V gene's germline CDR1 is SGHDT and CDR2 YYEEEE. This CDR3 spans 13 amino acids.

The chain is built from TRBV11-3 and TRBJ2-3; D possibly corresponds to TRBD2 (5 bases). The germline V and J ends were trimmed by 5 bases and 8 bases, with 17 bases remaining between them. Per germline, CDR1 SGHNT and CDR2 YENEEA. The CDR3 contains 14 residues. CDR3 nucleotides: TGTGCCAGCAGCCCTAGCCCTGCCCTCGGTACGCAGTATTTT. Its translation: CASSPSPALGTQYF.

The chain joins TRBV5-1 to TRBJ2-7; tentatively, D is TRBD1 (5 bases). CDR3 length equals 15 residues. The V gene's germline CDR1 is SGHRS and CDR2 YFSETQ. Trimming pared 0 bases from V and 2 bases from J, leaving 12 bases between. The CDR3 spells CASSLATTATYEQYF. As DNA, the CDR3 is TGCGCCAGCAGCTTGGCAACGACAGCAACCTACGAGCAGTACTTC.

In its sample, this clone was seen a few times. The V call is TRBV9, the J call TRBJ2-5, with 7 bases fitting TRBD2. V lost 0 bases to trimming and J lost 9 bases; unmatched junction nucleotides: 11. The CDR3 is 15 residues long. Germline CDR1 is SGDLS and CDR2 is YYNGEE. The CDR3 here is CASSVDGRGRGAQYF. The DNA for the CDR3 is TGTGCCAGCAGCGTAGATGGAAGGGGCCGGGGGGCCCAGTACTTC.

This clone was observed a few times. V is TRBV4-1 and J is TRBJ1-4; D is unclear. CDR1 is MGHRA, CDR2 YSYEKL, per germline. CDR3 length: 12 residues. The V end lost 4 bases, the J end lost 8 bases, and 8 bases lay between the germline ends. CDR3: CASSRPREKLFF. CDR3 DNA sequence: TGCGCCAGCAGCCGACCGCGGGAAAAACTGTTTTTT.

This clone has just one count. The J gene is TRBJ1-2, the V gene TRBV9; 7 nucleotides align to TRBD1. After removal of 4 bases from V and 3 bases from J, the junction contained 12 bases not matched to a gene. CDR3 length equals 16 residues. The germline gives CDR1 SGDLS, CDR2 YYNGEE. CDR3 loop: CASSPPFRGRDYGYTF. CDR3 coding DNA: TGTGCCAGCAGCCCGCCCTTTAGGGGGCGCGACTATGGCTACACCTTC.

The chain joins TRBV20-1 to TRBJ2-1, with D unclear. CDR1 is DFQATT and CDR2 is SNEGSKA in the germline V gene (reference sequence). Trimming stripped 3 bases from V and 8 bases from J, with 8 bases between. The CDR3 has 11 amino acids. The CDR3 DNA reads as TGCAGTGCTAGTATATCTTATGAGCAGTTCTTC. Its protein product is CSASISYEQFF.

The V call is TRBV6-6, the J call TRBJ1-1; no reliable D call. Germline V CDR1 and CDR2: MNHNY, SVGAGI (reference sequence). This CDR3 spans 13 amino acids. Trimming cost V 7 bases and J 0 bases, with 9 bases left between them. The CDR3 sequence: CASMGGLNTEAFF. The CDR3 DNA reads TGTGCCAGCATGGGAGGGCTGAACACTGAAGCTTTCTTT.